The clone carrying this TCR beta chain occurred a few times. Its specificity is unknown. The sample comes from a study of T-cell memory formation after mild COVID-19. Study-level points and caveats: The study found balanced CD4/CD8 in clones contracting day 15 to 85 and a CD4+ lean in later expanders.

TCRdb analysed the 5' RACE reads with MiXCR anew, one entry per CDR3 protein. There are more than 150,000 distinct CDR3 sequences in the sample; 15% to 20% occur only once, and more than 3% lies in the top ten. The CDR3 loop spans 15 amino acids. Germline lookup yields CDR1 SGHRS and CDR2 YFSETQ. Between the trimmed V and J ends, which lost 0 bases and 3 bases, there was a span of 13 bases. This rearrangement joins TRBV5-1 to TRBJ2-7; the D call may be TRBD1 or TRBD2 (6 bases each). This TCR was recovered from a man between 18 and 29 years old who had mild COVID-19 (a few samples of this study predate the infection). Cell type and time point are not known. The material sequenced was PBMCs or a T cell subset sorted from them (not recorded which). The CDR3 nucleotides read TGCGCCAGCAGCTTGGAGGGAGGACAGATCTACGAGCAGTACGTC. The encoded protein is CASSLEGGQIYEQYV.